This T cell receptor beta chain originates from a study of blood T cell repertoires in COVID-19. In the authors' methods: Amplification of reference gene primers provided the estimated nucleated cell counts. Using immunoSEQ multiplex PCR, the repertoire was profiled, and TCRdb retains in-frame clones only, with some absent. V, J and clone size are those of that table, while D and trimming were read from the DNA. The sample lists 60,000 to 100,000 clones, 70% to 90% occurring once. The TCR originated in a man in his forties or fifties with active COVID-19. Sequencing was performed on peripheral blood.

CDR3 loop: CASGQGRAGELFF. Written as DNA, the CDR3 is TGTGCCAGCGGACAGGGGCGGGCCGGGGAGCTGTTTTTT. The chain has TRBV2 and TRBJ2-2; TRBD1 aligns across 9 bases. The V and J ends lost 8 bases and 6 bases, in that order; junction bases with no gene match: 4. Germline V gene sequence: CDR1 SNHLY, CDR2 FYNNEI. The CDR3 is 13 amino acids.